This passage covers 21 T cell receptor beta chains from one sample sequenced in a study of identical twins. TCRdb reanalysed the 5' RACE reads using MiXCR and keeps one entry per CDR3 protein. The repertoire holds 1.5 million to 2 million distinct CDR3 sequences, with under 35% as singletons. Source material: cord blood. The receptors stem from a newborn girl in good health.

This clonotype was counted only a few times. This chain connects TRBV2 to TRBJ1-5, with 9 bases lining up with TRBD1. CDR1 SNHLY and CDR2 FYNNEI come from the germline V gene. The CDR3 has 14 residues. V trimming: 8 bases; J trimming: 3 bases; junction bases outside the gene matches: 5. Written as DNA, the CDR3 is TGTGCCAGCGCCCGGGACAGGGACAATCAGCCCCAGCATTTT. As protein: CASARDRDNQPQHF. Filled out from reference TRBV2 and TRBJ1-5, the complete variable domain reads EPEVTQTPSHQVTQMGQEVILRCVPISNHLYFYWYRQILGQKVEFLVSFYNNEISEKSEIFDDQFSVERPDGSNFTLKIRSTKLEDSAMYFCASARDRDNQPQHFGDGTRLSIL.

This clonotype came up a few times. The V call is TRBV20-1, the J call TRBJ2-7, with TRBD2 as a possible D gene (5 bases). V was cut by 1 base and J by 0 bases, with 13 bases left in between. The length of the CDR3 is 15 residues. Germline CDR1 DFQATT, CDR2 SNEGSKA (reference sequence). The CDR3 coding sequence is TGCAGTGCTAGAGCAGCGGCACAGAACTCCTACGAGCAGTACTTC. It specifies CSARAAAQNSYEQYF.

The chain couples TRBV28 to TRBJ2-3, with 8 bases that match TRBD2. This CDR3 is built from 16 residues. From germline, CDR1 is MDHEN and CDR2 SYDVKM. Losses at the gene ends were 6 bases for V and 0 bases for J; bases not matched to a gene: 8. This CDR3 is CASRLGSGSSTDTQYF. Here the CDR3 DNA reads TGTGCCAGCAGATTAGGGAGCGGGAGTAGCACAGATACGCAGTATTTT.

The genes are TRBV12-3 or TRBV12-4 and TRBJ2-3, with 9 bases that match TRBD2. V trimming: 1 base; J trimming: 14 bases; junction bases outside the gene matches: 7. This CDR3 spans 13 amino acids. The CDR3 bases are TGTGCCAGCAGTTTAGGGGTCGGGACTAGCCCGTATTTT. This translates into CASSLGVGTSPYF.

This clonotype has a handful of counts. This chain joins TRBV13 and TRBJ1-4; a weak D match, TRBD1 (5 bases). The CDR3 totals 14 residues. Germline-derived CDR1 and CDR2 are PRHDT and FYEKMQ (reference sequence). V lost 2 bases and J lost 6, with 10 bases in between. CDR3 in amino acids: CASSLQGSYEKLFF. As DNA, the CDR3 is TGTGCCAGCAGCTTACAGGGATCGTATGAAAAACTGTTTTTT.

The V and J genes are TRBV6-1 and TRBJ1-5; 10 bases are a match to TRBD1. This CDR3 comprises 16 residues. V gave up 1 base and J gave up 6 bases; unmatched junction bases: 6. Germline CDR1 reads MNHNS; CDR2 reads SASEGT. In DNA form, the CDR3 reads TGTGCCAGCAGTGAAGTTGACAGGGGGCTCGGTCAGCCCCAGCATTTT. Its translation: CASSEVDRGLGQPQHF.

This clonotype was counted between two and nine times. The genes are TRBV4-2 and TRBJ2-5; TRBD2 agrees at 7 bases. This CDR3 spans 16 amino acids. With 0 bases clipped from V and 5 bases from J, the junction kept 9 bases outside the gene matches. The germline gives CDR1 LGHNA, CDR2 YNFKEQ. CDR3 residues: CASSQDKLATYETQYF. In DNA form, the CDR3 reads TGTGCCAGCAGCCAAGATAAACTAGCGACGTACGAGACCCAGTACTTC.

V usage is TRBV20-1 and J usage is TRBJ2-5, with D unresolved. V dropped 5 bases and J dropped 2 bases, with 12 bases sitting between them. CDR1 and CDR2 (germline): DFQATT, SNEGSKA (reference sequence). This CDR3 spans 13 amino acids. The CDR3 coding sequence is TGCAGTGCTCCACTGCTGGCGCAAGAGACCCAGTACTTC. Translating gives CSAPLLAQETQYF.

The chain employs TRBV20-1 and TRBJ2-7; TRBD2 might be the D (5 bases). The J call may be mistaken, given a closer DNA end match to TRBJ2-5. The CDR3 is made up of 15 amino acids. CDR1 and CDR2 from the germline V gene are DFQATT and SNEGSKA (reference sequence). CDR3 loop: CSALAGLSVGETQYF. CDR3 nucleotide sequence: TGCAGTGCTCTCGCCGGTCTTAGCGTGGGCGAGACCCAGTACTTC.

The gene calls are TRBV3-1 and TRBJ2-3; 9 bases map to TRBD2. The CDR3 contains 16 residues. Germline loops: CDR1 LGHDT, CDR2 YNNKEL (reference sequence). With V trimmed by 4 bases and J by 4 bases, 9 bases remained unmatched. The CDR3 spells CASSPRSLAGADTQYF. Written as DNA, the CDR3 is TGTGCCAGCAGCCCCCGTTCGTTAGCGGGGGCAGATACGCAGTATTTT.

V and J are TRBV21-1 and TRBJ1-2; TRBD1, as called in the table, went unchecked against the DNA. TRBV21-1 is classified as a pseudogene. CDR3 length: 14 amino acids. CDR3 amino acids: CASSKAPGMVGYTF. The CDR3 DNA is TGTGCCAGCAGCAAAGCCCCAGGGATGGTTGGCTACACCTTC.

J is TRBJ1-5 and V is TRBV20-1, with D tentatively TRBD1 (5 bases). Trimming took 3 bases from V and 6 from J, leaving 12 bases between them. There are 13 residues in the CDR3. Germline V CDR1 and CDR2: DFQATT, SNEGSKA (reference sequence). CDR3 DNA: TGCAGTGCTAGTAAGGCGGGGCTTCAGCCCCAGCATTTT. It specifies CSASKAGLQPQHF.

The CDR3 sequence is CASSKHKYGYTF. CDR3 in DNA: TGTGCCAGCAGCAAACACAAATATGGCTACACCTTC. The chain employs TRBV21-1 and TRBJ1-2. TRBV21-1 represents a pseudogene. CDR3 length: 12 amino acids.

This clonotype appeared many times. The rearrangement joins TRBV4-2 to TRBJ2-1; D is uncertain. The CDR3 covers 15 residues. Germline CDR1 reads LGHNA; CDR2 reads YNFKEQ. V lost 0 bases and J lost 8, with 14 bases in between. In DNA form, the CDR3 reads TGTGCCAGCAGCCAAGAAGAAGGAGCTTCGGATGAGCAGTTCTTC. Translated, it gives CASSQEEGASDEQFF.

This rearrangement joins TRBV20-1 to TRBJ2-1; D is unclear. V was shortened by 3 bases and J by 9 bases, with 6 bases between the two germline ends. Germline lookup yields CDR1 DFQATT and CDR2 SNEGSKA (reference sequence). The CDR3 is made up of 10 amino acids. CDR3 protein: CSASNVEQFF. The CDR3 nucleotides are TGCAGTGCTAGCAATGTTGAGCAGTTCTTC.

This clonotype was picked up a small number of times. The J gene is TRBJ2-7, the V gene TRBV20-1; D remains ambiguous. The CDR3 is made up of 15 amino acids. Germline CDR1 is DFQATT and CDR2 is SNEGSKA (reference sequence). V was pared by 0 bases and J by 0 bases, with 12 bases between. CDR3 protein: CSARDYRRSSYEQYF. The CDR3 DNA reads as TGCAGTGCTAGAGATTACCGCCGGAGCTCCTACGAGCAGTACTTC.

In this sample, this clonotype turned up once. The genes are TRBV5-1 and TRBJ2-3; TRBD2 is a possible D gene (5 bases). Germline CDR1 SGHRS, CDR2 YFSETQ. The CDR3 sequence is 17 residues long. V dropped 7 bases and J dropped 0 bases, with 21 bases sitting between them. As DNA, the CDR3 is TGCGCCAGCCGGAACGCCCACTTAGCGTCTAGCACAGATACGCAGTATTTT. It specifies CASRNAHLASSTDTQYF.

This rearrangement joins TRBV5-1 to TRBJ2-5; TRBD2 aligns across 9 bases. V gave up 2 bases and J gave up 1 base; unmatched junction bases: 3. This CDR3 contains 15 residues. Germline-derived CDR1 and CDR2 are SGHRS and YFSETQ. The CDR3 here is CASSFLAGIQETQYF. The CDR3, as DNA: TGCGCCAGCAGCTTCCTAGCGGGGATCCAAGAGACCCAGTACTTC.

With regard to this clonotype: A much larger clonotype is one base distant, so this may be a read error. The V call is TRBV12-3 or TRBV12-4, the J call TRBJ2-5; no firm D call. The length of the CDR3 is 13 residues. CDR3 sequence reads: CASSLLHQEAQYF. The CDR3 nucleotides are TGTGCCAGCAGTTTACTCCACCAAGAGGCCCAGTACTTC.

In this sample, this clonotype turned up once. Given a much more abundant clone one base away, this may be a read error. This CDR3 reads CASNLDGSGRNEQFF. DNA of the CDR3: TGTGCCAGCAACTTAGATGGTAGCGGGAGAAATGAGCAGTTCTTC. The chain uses TRBV7-2 and TRBJ2-1; TRBD2 aligns across 9 bases. The CDR3 has 15 amino acids. Looked up from germline, CDR1 is SGHTA and CDR2 is FQGNSA.

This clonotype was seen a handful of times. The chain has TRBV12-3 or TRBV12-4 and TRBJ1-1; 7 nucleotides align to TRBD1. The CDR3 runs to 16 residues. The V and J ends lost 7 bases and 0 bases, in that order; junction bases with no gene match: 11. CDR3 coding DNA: TGTGCCAGCACCATACGGCCGACAGGGATGAACACTGAAGCTTTCTTT. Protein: CASTIRPTGMNTEAFF.